The entry below gives a single TCR beta chain sequence along with its context. In this sample, this clonotype turned up a few times. The specificity of this receptor is unknown. No qualities accompany the bases; no much larger clone lies one base away. V and J are truncated by 6 bases and 3 bases respectively, leaving an intervening sequence of 21 bases. The CDR3 goes from the cysteine to the phenylalanine over 17 residues. Only CDR3 DNA remains: 51 bases, in frame from the first base. CDR1 and CDR2 are drawn from the germline V gene: SGHTA, FQGNSA. The data were taken from a study of blood T cells in healthy people across ages (dated by TCRdb to between 2014 and 2017). Looking at the study overall: In model experiments, template switching captured roughly one uniquely barcoded TCR beta cDNA molecule for every two T cells. To track age-related changes in TCR beta repertoire diversity, the study relied on deep sequencing normalized with unique cDNA molecular identifiers. Four age groups were formed from the donors: young (average 16 years), middle-aged (approximately 42), aged (62) and long-lived (less than 85). To avoid experimental bias, donors of different ages were spread randomly across the sequencing lanes. For two donors (one aged 18 to 30 and one aged 80 or older), the study analyzed two additional independent replicas of 1 million unique cDNA reads from the same blood draw. Results the study describes overall, beyond this receptor: Total diversity estimates from one million sequenced T cells were considered lower bounds and underestimates. The CMV infection status of donors was not known, potentially confounding age-related changes in expanded clonotypes. The long-lived group showed more naive CD4+ T cells, fewer expanded clones and increased TCR diversity than the aged group, suggesting age selection. Bulk unsorted PBMC profiling prevented conclusive comparison of naive and antigen-experienced compartments. As age increased, observed TCR beta diversity per million T cells dropped in a roughly linear way, and a significant reduction was already evident by age 40. A strong correlation was found between observed TCR beta diversity and the percentage of naive T cells measured by flow cytometry.

Library creation used 5' RACE. The second PCR ran for about 6 to 12 cycles and used a J-beta primer mix along with a sample-barcoded 5' primer. Each TCR beta cDNA molecule received a unique molecular identifier from a template-switch 5' adaptor carrying 12 random nucleotides. Each sample yielded at least 2.5 million CDR3-containing paired-end reads. First-strand cDNA synthesis was performed from all RNA using the Mint cDNA synthesis kit, with priming by a TRBC-specific oligonucleotide. Following uracil-DNA glycosylase treatment, a first 18-cycle PCR with universal primers M1SS and BC2_uni_R was performed on all cDNA. The authors processed their data as follows. Each sample was normalized by randomly selecting 1 million high-quality reads, each carrying a distinct molecular identifier. Reads sharing molecular identifiers were discarded rather than binned into consensus sequences. MiTCR, set to a Q25 quality threshold and the strictest error-elimination algorithm, was used for CDR3 identification, clonotype clustering and error correction. A nonparametric unseen species model with Euler transformation was used to estimate lower-bound total TCR beta diversity. The raw public data were reprocessed by TCRdb itself: fastp quality trimming at Q25, MiXCR clonotype calling, in-frame beta chains only. Each record represents a unique CDR3 protein, reported with the most common genes and DNA among its rows. TCRdb's processing, not the authors', yielded these V and J calls. This sample holds around 1,800,000 distinct CDR3 sequences; around 42% were observed only once. The ten most abundant clones make up under 25% of the sample.

Systemically healthy Caucasian individuals from Russia, approximately 39 in total and aged about 6 to 90 years, were included as donors. Ten milliliters of peripheral blood were collected from each donor into EDTA-treated Vacutainer tubes. PBMCs were isolated by Ficoll-Paque density-gradient centrifugation, with at least 6.5 million obtained per sample. Trizol reagent was used to extract total RNA from PBMCs, with at least 5.5 micrograms per sample. Naive CD45RAhigh/CD27high T cell percentages were measured by flow cytometry on a PBMC aliquot from every donor. This receptor chain uses TRBV7-2 and TRBJ2-1; TRBD1 might be the D gene, on 5 matching bases. This clonotype originated in a human donor in good health. What was sequenced was blood. The CDR3 protein: CASRKFNSGQLYNEQFF. The nucleotide sequence reads TGTGCCAGCAGAAAATTTAATAGTGGACAACTCTACAATGAGCAGTTCTTC.